Reported below is one TCR beta chain. In the authors' methods: Estimation of nucleated cell counts relied on the amplification of reference gene primers. Here immunoSEQ multiplex PCR was the method, and the copy in TCRdb shows in-frame clones only, minus some. That table is the source of V, J and clone size, and D and trimming were worked out from the DNA. The sample lists about 110,000 clones; 69% were seen once. This entry belongs to a study of blood T cell repertoires in COVID-19. Study-wide context: Researchers got acute and convalescent COVID-19 samples from the United States, Italy and Spain. Sources were T cells, B-cell-depleted T cells, or PBMCs; the material itself was cDNA or gDNA.

Germline lookup yields CDR1 SGHTA and CDR2 FQGNSA. The trim removed 4 bases at V and 11 bases at J, leaving 5 bases unmatched. This CDR3 contains 14 residues. The receptor comes from an elderly man with acute or convalescent COVID-19. The source material was peripheral blood. The V call is TRBV7-2, the J call TRBJ2-5; 15 nucleotides match TRBD2. The CDR3 sequence: CASSSGLAGGLQYF. The CDR3 DNA sequence: TGTGCCAGCAGCTCGGGACTAGCGGGGGGTCTTCAGTACTTC.